Each of the 15 T cell receptor beta chains below was sequenced from the same sample in a study of tumor-infiltrating T cells and Merkel cell polyomavirus. Study-wide context: CD8+ T cells recognized the Merkel cell polyomavirus KLL epitope.

TCRdb's table, derived via immunoSEQ multiplex PCR, lists solely in-frame clones and lacks some. Of 3,000 or so clones listed, 70% to 90% were seen once; the top ten hold about 9%. Immunohistochemistry showed robust Merkel cell polyomavirus Large T antigen staining in every patient's tumor. Sequencing was carried out using tumor tissue. The receptors originated from a man in his fifties or sixties with Merkel cell carcinoma.

The chain employs TRBV6-1 and TRBJ1-5; TRBD1 matches 8 bases. J gave up 9 bases and V 4 bases, and 14 bases lay outside the gene matches. The CDR3 is made up of 16 amino acids. The V gene's germline CDR1 is MNHNS and CDR2 SASEGT. The CDR3 nucleotides are TGTGCCAGCAGTGCATCGGGACAGGCCATTTTATTGCCCCAGCATTTT. Protein sequence: CASSASGQAILLPQHF.

The rearrangement links TRBV4-3 to TRBJ1-6; unclear D gene. V was trimmed by 4 bases and J by 6 bases, leaving 13 bases between them. CDR1 and CDR2 (germline): LGHNA, YSLEER. This CDR3 region has 15 residues. The CDR3 is CASSPLADPNSPLHF. The CDR3 region has the DNA TGCGCCAGCAGCCCCCTAGCAGACCCTAATTCACCCCTCCACTTT.

This CDR3 reads CASSEPYGRVSGANVLTF. The CDR3 DNA reads TGTGCCAGCAGTGAGCCCTACGGTCGGGTCTCTGGGGCCAACGTCCTGACTTTC. V and J are TRBV6-1 and TRBJ2-6; no definite D call. Deletions cut 3 bases from V and 0 bases from J, with 15 bases between. Germline values: CDR1 MNHNS, CDR2 SASEGT. The CDR3 extends over 18 amino acids.

This clone was counted between two and nine times. DNA for the CDR3: TGCGCCAGCAGTCGACAGGGCACCACAGATACGCAGTATTTT. As protein: CASSRQGTTDTQYF. The chain carries TRBV10-1 and TRBJ2-3; 7 nucleotides align to TRBD1. The trim removed 5 bases at V and 2 bases at J, leaving 4 bases unmatched. Germline V gene lookup returns CDR1 WNHNN and CDR2 SYGVQD (reference sequence). This CDR3 is 14 amino acids long.

The chain recombines TRBV2 with TRBJ2-1, with D unclear. The CDR3 totals 13 residues. The V gene lost 8 bases and the J gene lost 0 bases, with 8 bases spanning the gap. Per germline, CDR1 SNHLY and CDR2 FYNNEI. For the CDR3, the DNA is TGTGCCAGCCAGTCTAGCTCCTACAATGAGCAGTTCTTC. As protein: CASQSSSYNEQFF.

V usage is TRBV10-3 and J usage is TRBJ1-2; 10 nucleotides agree with TRBD1. The CDR3 sequence is 15 residues long. V lost 7 bases to trimming and J lost 10 bases; unmatched junction nucleotides: 15. Germline loops: CDR1 ENHRY, CDR2 SYGVKD. For the CDR3, the DNA is TGTGCCATCACTCTCCGGGACAGGGGTATTGGGGACTACACCTTC. Translation: CAITLRDRGIGDYTF.

The rearrangement uses TRBV10-3 and TRBJ1-2, with 8 bases fitting TRBD1. With 1 base clipped from V and 4 bases from J, the junction kept 14 bases outside the gene matches. The CDR3 length is 18 residues. The germline V gene encodes CDR1 ENHRY and CDR2 SYGVKD. The CDR3 loop is CAISELIDRGLRVYGYTF. The CDR3 coding sequence is TGTGCCATCAGTGAGTTGATAGACAGGGGACTGAGAGTCTATGGCTACACCTTC.

The chain's CDR3 is CASSLTGQAGSPLHF. In DNA form, the CDR3 reads TGTGCCAGCAGCTTGACCGGACAGGCCGGATCACCCCTCCACTTT. The chain uses TRBV11-3 and TRBJ1-6; 7 nucleotides match TRBD1. The CDR3 extends over 15 amino acids. The trim removed 3 bases at V and 10 bases at J, leaving 9 bases unmatched. CDR1 is SGHNT, CDR2 YENEEA, per germline.

The sample holds one count of this clone. J is TRBJ2-1 and V is TRBV27, with 7 positions matching TRBD1. The trim removed 4 bases at V and 5 bases at J, leaving 8 bases unmatched. Germline V gives CDR1 MNHEY, CDR2 SMNVEV (reference sequence). The CDR3 is 15 amino acids. DNA for the CDR3: TGTGCCAGCAGTTCCCCTTGGGACAGAGACAATGAGCAGTTCTTC. It codes for CASSSPWDRDNEQFF.

This sequence joins TRBV27 and TRBJ1-1, with 7 bases lining up with TRBD1. The CDR3 is 14 amino acids. CDR1 and CDR2 from the germline V gene are MNHEY and SMNVEV (reference sequence). J lost 10 bases, V lost 5 bases, and 13 bases had no gene match. The CDR3 DNA reads as TGTGCCAGCAGTGGAACACAGGGGTTTTTGGGAGCTTTCTTT. It codes for CASSGTQGFLGAFF.

V and J are TRBV6-6 and TRBJ1-1; TRBD1 is a possible D gene (5 bases). This CDR3 contains 11 residues. Looked up from germline, CDR1 is MNHNY and CDR2 is SVGAGI (reference sequence). V lost 6 bases and J lost 3, with 5 bases in between. The CDR3 bases are TGTGCCAGCAGACAGGACACTGAAGCTTTCTTT. Translating gives CASRQDTEAFF.

This clone was picked up a small number of times. V and J are TRBV18 and TRBJ1-6, with 10 bases aligning to TRBD1. CDR1 is KGHSH, CDR2 LQKENI, per germline. V lost 2 bases and J lost 8; bases outside the gene matches: 6. The CDR3 is 16 residues long. DNA for the CDR3: TGTGCCAGCTCACCAATGACAGGGGGCGCGGATTCACCCCTCCACTTT. Translation: CASSPMTGGADSPLHF.

The J gene is TRBJ1-1, the V gene TRBV7-9; TRBD1 is a possible D gene (6 bases). V shed 5 bases and J shed 4 bases, with 17 bases lying between them. Germline V lookup: CDR1 SEHNR, CDR2 FQNEAQ (reference sequence). CDR3 length: 15 amino acids. This CDR3 is CASSATGSGGTEAFF. The DNA for the CDR3 is TGTGCCAGCAGCGCTACAGGGTCCGGTGGCACTGAAGCTTTCTTT.

CDR3 sequence reads: CASSLRHGVADTQYF. In DNA form, the CDR3 reads TGTGCCAGCAGCCTAAGGCACGGAGTGGCAGATACGCAGTATTTT. V is TRBV7-2 and J is TRBJ2-3, with D unclear. Per germline, CDR1 SGHTA and CDR2 FQGNSA. The CDR3 loop spans 15 amino acids. Trimming took off 5 bases at V and 4 bases at J, with 16 bases between the two ends.

A few counts support this clone. The rearrangement joins TRBV7-9 to TRBJ1-1, with 10 bases matching TRBD1. CDR3 length: 14 amino acids. V was clipped by 0 bases and J by 8 bases; unmatched bases: 3. CDR1 SEHNR and CDR2 FQNEAQ come from the germline V gene (reference sequence). The CDR3 is CASSLASTGGEAFF. The CDR3 DNA reads TGTGCCAGCAGCTTAGCGTCGACAGGGGGCGAAGCTTTCTTT.